The 21 T cell receptor beta chains below come from one sample, sequenced in a study of T cells in lung cancer brain metastases listed by TCRdb under 2018. The library was obtained by the immunoSEQ multiplex PCR assay. TCRdb holds this immuneACCESS table with in-frame rearrangements only. Some clones are missing; in checked studies, unresolved V genes explain under half, and the rest has no known cause. The table for this sample lists approximately 5,000 clones; approximately 83% of them were counted only once. The leading ten clones occupy 2% to 3% of the sample. The specimen sequenced was tumor tissue from the primary lung tumor. This specimen's cell subset or site label, interpreted: primary lung cancer lesion. These receptors came from a man in his fifties or sixties with non-small cell lung cancer.

The chain has TRBV19 and TRBJ2-1, with 9 bases identical to TRBD1. The germline V gene has CDR1 LNHDA and CDR2 SQIVND (reference sequence). CDR3 length: 15 amino acids. Trimming removed 5 bases from V and 7 bases from J; junction bases left unmatched: 9. The CDR3 bases are TGTGCCAGTAGTCGGGACAGGGAGGTATCGAATGAGCAGTTCTTC. This codes for CASSRDREVSNEQFF. Full variable domain (rest looked up from reference TRBV19 and TRBJ2-1): DGGITQSPKYLFRKEGQNVTLSCEQNLNHDAMYWYRQDPGQGLRLIYYSQIVNDFQKGDIAEGYSVSREKKESFPLTVTSAQKNPTAFYLCASSRDREVSNEQFFGPGTRLTVL.

As regards this clone: The junction shows a germline mismatch at one end, possibly a read error. The chain links TRBV20-1 to TRBJ2-5, with 9 bases identical to TRBD2. CDR3 length equals 11 residues. CDR1 is DFQATT and CDR2 is SNEGSKA in the germline V gene (reference sequence). For the CDR3, the DNA is TGCAGTGCTAGATTGGCGGGGGGGAGAGACTTC. As protein: CSARLAGGRDF.

This clone is a singleton in its sample. CDR3 DNA sequence: TGTGCCAGCAGCGATTTAAGACAGGGGGCCTACAATGAGCAGTTCTTC. The encoded protein is CASSDLRQGAYNEQFF. The rearrangement joins TRBV9 to TRBJ2-1; the match to TRBD1 covers 9 bases. V trimming: 3 bases; J trimming: 2 bases; junction bases outside the gene matches: 6. The CDR3 consists of 16 residues. The germline V gene encodes CDR1 SGDLS and CDR2 YYNGEE.

This clone was counted between two and nine times. The rearrangement uses TRBV2 and TRBJ2-7; 9 bases agree with TRBD2. The CDR3 has 16 residues. J lost 5 bases, V lost 6 bases, and 14 bases had no gene match. Germline V gene sequence: CDR1 SNHLY, CDR2 FYNNEI. The CDR3 protein is CASSALKRGDKDEQYF. In DNA, the CDR3 is TGTGCCAGCAGCGCGTTGAAGCGGGGGGACAAGGACGAGCAGTACTTC.

Notes on this clone: At one end the junction does not follow the germline gene, possibly because of a read error. V is TRBV27 and J is TRBJ1-1; no firm D call. The CDR3 consists of 13 residues. Looked up from germline, CDR1 is MNHEY and CDR2 is SMNVEV (reference sequence). DNA for the CDR3: TGTGCCAGCAGTTTGCGGATTAACACTAAAGCTTTCTTT. Protein: CASSLRINTKAFF.

J is TRBJ2-7 and V is TRBV10-1; TRBD1 is a possible D gene (5 bases). The CDR3 is 14 residues long. From germline, CDR1 is WNHNN and CDR2 SYGVQD (reference sequence). With 4 bases removed from V and 6 bases from J, the gap between germline ends came to 16 bases. Here the CDR3 DNA reads TGCGCCAGCAGTGCAGTCCAGGGTCGTTCCGAGCAGTACTTC. This gives the protein CASSAVQGRSEQYF.

The rearrangement uses TRBV11-2 and TRBJ2-3, with a possible D match to TRBD1 (5 bases). The germline V gene has CDR1 SGHAT and CDR2 FQNNGV. V was clipped by 1 base and J by 1 base, with 9 bases between them. This CDR3 spans 15 amino acids. The CDR3 reads CASSLGLGGTDTQYF. In DNA form, the CDR3 reads TGTGCCAGCAGCTTAGGCCTAGGGGGCACAGATACGCAGTATTTT.

The chain links TRBV7-2 to TRBJ2-7; 8 nucleotides align to TRBD1. Germline CDR1 is SGHTA and CDR2 is FQGNSA. This CDR3 region has 13 residues. J lost 4 bases, V lost 6 bases, and 5 bases had no gene match. The CDR3 sequence: CASSTTGGYEQYF. The CDR3 DNA reads as TGTGCCAGCAGTACAACAGGGGGGTACGAGCAGTACTTC.

The chain employs TRBV29-1 and TRBJ1-2; D uncertain. Germline V lookup: CDR1 SQVTM, CDR2 ANQGSEA. This CDR3 comprises 13 residues. Trimming cost V 6 bases and J 2 bases, with 13 bases left between them. Written as DNA, the CDR3 is TGCAGCGTGGGATCAGAAATAAACTATGGCTACACCTTC. Translated: CSVGSEINYGYTF. The full variable domain, in which reference TRBV29-1 and TRBJ1-2 provide the parts outside the CDR3, is SAVISQKPSRDICQRGTSLTIQCQVDSQVTMMFWYRQQPGQSLTLIATANQGSEATYESGFVIDKFPISRPNLTFSTLTVSNMSPEDSSIYLCSVGSEINYGYTFGSGTRLTVV.

The rearrangement joins TRBV19 to TRBJ1-2; D is perhaps TRBD1 (6 bases). The CDR3 spans 12 residues. Germline V gene lookup returns CDR1 LNHDA and CDR2 SQIVND (reference sequence). V was clipped by 7 bases and J by 11 bases, with 17 bases between them. CDR3 region: CASTLDSGRYTF. The CDR3 DNA follows: TGTGCCAGTACCCTGGACAGTGGAAGGTACACCTTC.

This chain joins TRBV2 and TRBJ1-6; D is perhaps TRBD1 (5 bases). The V and J ends lost 1 base and 10 bases respectively, with 11 bases between them. From germline, CDR1 is SNHLY and CDR2 FYNNEI. CDR3 length: 14 residues. CDR3 amino acids: CASSEVGVGSPLHF. CDR3 nucleotide sequence: TGTGCCAGCAGTGAAGTAGGGGTCGGATCACCCCTCCACTTT.

This clone came up once. In DNA form, the CDR3 reads TGTGCCAGTAGCCAAACACAGGGGGCGCGGAATTCACCCCTCCACTTT. Protein product: CASSQTQGARNSPLHF. The chain recombines TRBV19 with TRBJ1-6, with 9 bases that match TRBD1. Looked up from germline, CDR1 is LNHDA and CDR2 is SQIVND (reference sequence). J lost 7 bases, V lost 6 bases, and 10 bases had no gene match. The CDR3 length is 16 residues.

This clone was counted only a few times. The chain employs TRBV7-9 and TRBJ2-7; TRBD2 matches at 12 bases. V shed 7 bases, J shed 0 bases, and the junction held 4 bases outside the gene matches. CDR1 is SEHNR, CDR2 FQNEAQ, per germline (reference sequence). The CDR3 loop spans 15 amino acids. DNA of the CDR3: TGTGCCAGCACCCCTAGCGGGGGGGTCTCCTACGAGCAGTACTTC. This sequence encodes CASTPSGGVSYEQYF.

About this clone itself: Compared with germline, one end of the junction differs, possibly owing to a read error. This sequence joins TRBV4-1 and TRBJ2-5; TRBD1 might be the D (5 bases). CDR3 length: 15 amino acids. Germline CDR1 MGHRA, CDR2 YSYEKL. CDR3 residues: CASNQGWQGQETQYF. The CDR3 DNA reads as TGCGCCAGCAACCAAGGTTGGCAGGGCCAAGAGACCCAGTACTTC.

The rearrangement uses TRBV10-2 and TRBJ1-3; D may be TRBD1 (5 bases). There are 18 residues in the CDR3. V was cut by 1 base and J by 1 base, with 17 bases left in between. From germline, CDR1 is WSHSY and CDR2 SAAADI. The CDR3 loop reads CASSEWVPGHGSGNTIYF. The CDR3, as DNA: TGCGCCAGCAGTGAGTGGGTGCCAGGACACGGTTCTGGAAACACCATATATTTT.

The rearrangement uses TRBV11-2 and TRBJ1-2, with 7 bases lining up with TRBD1. The V gene's germline CDR1 is SGHAT and CDR2 FQNNGV. The CDR3 is 13 residues long. V was clipped by 5 bases and J by 6 bases; unmatched bases: 6. The CDR3 here is CASSISGQDGYTF. Written as DNA, the CDR3 is TGTGCCAGCAGCATATCAGGACAGGATGGCTACACCTTC.

This clone was seen a few times. This sequence joins TRBV19 and TRBJ2-2, with D maybe TRBD1 (5 bases). The CDR3 extends over 13 amino acids. Germline loops: CDR1 LNHDA, CDR2 SQIVND (reference sequence). V gave up 10 bases and J gave up 0 bases, with 9 bases separating them. Here the CDR3 DNA reads TGTGCCACCTCGGACACGAACACCGGGGAGCTGTTTTTT. This sequence encodes CATSDTNTGELFF.

The V call is TRBV2, the J call TRBJ2-3; D is perhaps TRBD2 (5 bases). The CDR3 runs 13 residues. Trimming took off 8 bases at V and 2 bases at J, with 11 bases between the two ends. The germline gives CDR1 SNHLY, CDR2 FYNNEI. CDR3 nucleotide sequence: TGTGCCAGCGGACTGGGATCCACAGATACGCAGTATTTT. Translation gives CASGLGSTDTQYF.

The CDR3, as DNA: TGTGCCAGCAATGGGGACGCCGGGGAGCTGTTTTTT. It translates to CASNGDAGELFF. The chain recombines TRBV6-5 with TRBJ2-2; D is possibly TRBD1 or TRBD2 (5 bases each). V was shortened by 7 bases and J by 6 bases, with 9 bases between the two germline ends. The CDR3 runs 12 residues. Germline lookup yields CDR1 MNHEY and CDR2 SVGAGI.

V and J are TRBV12-2 and TRBJ1-5; TRBD1, as called in the table, went unchecked against the DNA. TRBV12-2 represents a pseudogene. The CDR3 sequence is 19 residues long. CDR3 in amino acids: CASRPGQAPVPLNNQPQHF. Here the CDR3 DNA reads TGTGCAAGTCGCCCCGGACAGGCCCCGGTTCCTCTGAACAATCAGCCCCAGCATTTT.

This chain connects TRBV30 to TRBJ2-6; D remains unclear. The length of the CDR3 is 13 residues. Per the germline V gene, CDR1 is GTSNPN and CDR2 is SVGIG (reference sequence). The germline V and J ends were trimmed by 3 bases and 5 bases, with 8 bases remaining between them. The CDR3 DNA is TGTGCCTGGAGGGCCCGCTGGGCCAACGTCCTGACTTTC. Encoded protein: CAWRARWANVLTF.